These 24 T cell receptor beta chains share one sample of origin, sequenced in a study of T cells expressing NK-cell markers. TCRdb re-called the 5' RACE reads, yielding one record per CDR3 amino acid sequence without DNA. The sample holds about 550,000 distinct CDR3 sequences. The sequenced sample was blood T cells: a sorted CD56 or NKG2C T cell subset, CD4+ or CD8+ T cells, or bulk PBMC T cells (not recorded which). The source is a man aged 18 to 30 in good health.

The CDR3 sequence is CASSPKQGKQETQYF. The V and J genes are TRBV14 and TRBJ2-5; no DNA is available, so the TRBD1 call from TCRdb remains unchecked. The germline V gene has CDR1 SGHDN and CDR2 FVKESK. The CDR3 has 15 residues. The full variable domain, completed using reference TRBV14 and TRBJ2-5, is EAGVTQFPSHSVIEKGQTVTLRCDPISGHDNLYWYRRVMGKEIKFLLHFVKESKQDESGMPNNRFLAERTGGTYSTLKVQPAELEDSGVYFCASSPKQGKQETQYFGPGTRLLVL.

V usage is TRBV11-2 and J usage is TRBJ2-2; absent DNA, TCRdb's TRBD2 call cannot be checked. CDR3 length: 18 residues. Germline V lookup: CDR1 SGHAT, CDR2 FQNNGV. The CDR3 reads CASSPPGLAEPNTGELFF. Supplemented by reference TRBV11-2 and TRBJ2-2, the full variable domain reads EAGVAQSPRYKIIEKRQSVAFWCNPISGHATLYWYQQILGQGPKLLIQFQNNGVVDDSQLPKDRFSAERLKGVDSTLKIQPAKLEDSAVYLCASSPPGLAEPNTGELFFGEGSRLTVL.

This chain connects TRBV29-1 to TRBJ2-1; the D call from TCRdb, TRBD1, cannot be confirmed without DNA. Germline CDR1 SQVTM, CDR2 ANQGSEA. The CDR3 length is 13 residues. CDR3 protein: CSVDRSEAGLQFF.

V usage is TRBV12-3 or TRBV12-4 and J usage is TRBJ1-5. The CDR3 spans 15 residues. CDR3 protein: CASSLRRIRDQPQHF.

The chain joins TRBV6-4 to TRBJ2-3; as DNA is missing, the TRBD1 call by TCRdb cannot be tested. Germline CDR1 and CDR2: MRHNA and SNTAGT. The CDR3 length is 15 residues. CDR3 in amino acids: CASSERGYSTDTQYF.

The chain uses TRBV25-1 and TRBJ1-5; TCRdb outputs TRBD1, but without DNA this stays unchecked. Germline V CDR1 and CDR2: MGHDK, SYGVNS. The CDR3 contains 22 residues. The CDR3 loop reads CASSAICFRDRPDQYSNQPQHF.

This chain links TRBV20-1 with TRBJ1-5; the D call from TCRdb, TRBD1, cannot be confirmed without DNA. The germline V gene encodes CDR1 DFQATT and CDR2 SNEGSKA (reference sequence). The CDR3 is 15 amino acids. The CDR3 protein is CSASVTGHSNQPQHF.

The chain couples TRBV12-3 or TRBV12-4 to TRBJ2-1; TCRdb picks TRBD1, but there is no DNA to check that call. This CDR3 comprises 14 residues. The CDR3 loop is CASSQQTGIYEQFF.

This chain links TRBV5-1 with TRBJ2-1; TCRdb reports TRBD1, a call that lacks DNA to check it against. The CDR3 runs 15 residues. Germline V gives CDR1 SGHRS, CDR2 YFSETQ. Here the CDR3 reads CASSPTGPAYNEQFF.

The CDR3 loop reads CASSQDSSGSGEQFF. J is TRBJ2-1 and V is TRBV4-2; the D gene TCRdb calls, TRBD2, cannot be checked with no DNA. Per germline, CDR1 LGHNA and CDR2 YNFKEQ. This CDR3 is 15 amino acids long.

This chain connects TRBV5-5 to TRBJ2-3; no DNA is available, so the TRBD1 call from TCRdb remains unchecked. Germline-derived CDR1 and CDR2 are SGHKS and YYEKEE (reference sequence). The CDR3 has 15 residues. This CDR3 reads CASSSSGRLSDTQYF. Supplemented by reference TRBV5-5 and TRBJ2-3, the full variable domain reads DAGVTQSPTHLIKTRGQQVTLRCSPISGHKSVSWYQQVLGQGPQFIFQYYEKEERGRGNFPDRFSARQFPNYSSELNVNALLLGDSALYLCASSSSGRLSDTQYFGPGTRLTVL.

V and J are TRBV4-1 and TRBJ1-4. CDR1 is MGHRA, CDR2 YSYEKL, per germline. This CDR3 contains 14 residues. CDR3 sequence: CASSQGGINEKLFF.

The CDR3 loop is CASTLIGSADTQYF. The chain combines TRBV7-9 with TRBJ2-3. This CDR3 has 14 amino acids. Germline values: CDR1 SEHNR, CDR2 FQNEAQ (reference sequence).

The CDR3 is CASSTRQQGKVDTEAFF. The rearrangement joins TRBV28 to TRBJ1-1; TCRdb names TRBD1, which stays unverified in the absence of DNA. The CDR3 runs to 17 residues. CDR1 is MDHEN and CDR2 is SYDVKM in the germline V gene.

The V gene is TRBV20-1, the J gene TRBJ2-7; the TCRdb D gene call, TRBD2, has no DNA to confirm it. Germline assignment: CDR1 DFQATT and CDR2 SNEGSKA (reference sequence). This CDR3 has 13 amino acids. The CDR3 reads CSAPGTALVEQYF.

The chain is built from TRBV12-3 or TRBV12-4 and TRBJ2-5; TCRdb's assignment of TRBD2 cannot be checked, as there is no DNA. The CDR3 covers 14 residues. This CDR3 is CASSRSSSEETQYF.

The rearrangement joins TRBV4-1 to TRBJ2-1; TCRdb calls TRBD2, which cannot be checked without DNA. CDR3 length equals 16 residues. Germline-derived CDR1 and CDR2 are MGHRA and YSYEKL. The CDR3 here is CASSQTPGLAVNEQFF.

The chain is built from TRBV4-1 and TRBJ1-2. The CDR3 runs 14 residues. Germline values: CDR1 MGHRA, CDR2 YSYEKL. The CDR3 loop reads CASSQDRPVYGYTF.

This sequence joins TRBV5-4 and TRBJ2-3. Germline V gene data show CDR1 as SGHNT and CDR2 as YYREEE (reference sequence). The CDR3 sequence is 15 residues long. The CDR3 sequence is CASSLDRARTDTQYF.

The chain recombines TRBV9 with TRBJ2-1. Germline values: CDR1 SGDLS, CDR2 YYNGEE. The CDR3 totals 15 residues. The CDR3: CASSPRFALSNEQFF.

CDR3 in amino acids: CASSENSQLRFTEAFF. V and J are TRBV21-1 and TRBJ1-1. TRBV21-1 is labeled a pseudogene. This CDR3 is built from 16 residues.

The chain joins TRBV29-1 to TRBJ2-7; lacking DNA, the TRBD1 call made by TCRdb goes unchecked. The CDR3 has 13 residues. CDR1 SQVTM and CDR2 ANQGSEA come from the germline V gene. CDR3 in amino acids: CSAGPAGGYEQYF.

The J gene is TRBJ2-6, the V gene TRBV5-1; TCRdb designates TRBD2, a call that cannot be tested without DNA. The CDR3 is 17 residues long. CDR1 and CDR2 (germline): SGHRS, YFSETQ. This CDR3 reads CASSPGLAGAGANVLTF.

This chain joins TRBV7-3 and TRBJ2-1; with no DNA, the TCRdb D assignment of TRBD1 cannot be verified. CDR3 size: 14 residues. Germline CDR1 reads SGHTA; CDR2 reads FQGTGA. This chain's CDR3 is CASSLSGGGNEQFF.